This is a list of T cell receptor beta chains from one sample in a study of cytomegalovirus exposure and HLA in healthy donors. Method: immunoSEQ multiplex PCR; TCRdb's copy keeps in-frame clones and lacks some. This sample has over 130,000 clones; 50% to 75% occur once, and the top ten carry 6% to 8.5%. Sequencing was carried out using PBMCs. The receptors here all came from a woman aged 60-70 years in good health and CMV-seropositive. Both conserved end residues are part of each CDR3. D genes are given only for firm matches. Expanded clones are given a class, and other clones once, few, many or no size at all.

J gene: TRBJ1-1; clone size: .; D gene: .; V gene: TRBV9; CDR3 protein: CASSVATGGTEAFF; CDR3 DNA: TGTGCCAGCAGCGTAGCTACAGGCGGCACTGAAGCTTTCTTT
J gene: TRBJ1-4; clone size: .; D gene: TRBD1; V gene: TRBV5-1; CDR3 protein: CASSQQGANLNEKLFF; CDR3 DNA: TGCGCCAGCAGTCAACAGGGGGCCAACCTTAATGAAAAACTGTTTTTT
J gene: TRBJ1-1; clone size: .; D gene: .; V gene: TRBV18; CDR3 protein: CASSTTGDGEAFF; CDR3 DNA: TGTGCCAGCTCAACCACAGGTGATGGTGAAGCTTTCTTT
J gene: TRBJ1-2; clone size: .; D gene: .; V gene: TRBV7-6; CDR3 protein: CASSANRANYGYTF; CDR3 DNA: TGTGCCAGCAGCGCGAACAGGGCTAACTATGGCTACACCTTC
J gene: TRBJ2-1; clone size: .; D gene: .; V gene: TRBV14; CDR3 protein: CASSDYLSNEQFF; CDR3 DNA: TGTGCCAGCAGCGATTACCTGAGTAATGAGCAGTTCTTC
J gene: TRBJ2-1; clone size: .; D gene: TRBD2; V gene: TRBV19; CDR3 protein: CASSIRAGGLSYNEQFF; CDR3 DNA: TGTGCCAGTAGTATCAGGGCGGGAGGGCTCTCCTACAATGAGCAGTTCTTC
J gene: TRBJ2-6; clone size: few; D gene: .; V gene: TRBV7-3; CDR3 protein: CASSPNSGANVLTF; CDR3 DNA: TGTGCCAGCAGCCCTAACTCTGGGGCCAACGTCCTGACTTTC
J gene: TRBJ2-7; clone size: .; D gene: TRBD1; V gene: TRBV25-1; CDR3 protein: CASSEFGTESSYEQYF; CDR3 DNA: TGTGCCAGCAGTGAATTTGGGACAGAAAGCTCCTACGAGCAGTACTTC
J gene: TRBJ2-6; clone size: few; D gene: .; V gene: TRBV28; CDR3 protein: CASSFLAQMRSGANVLTF; CDR3 DNA: TGTGCCAGCAGTTTTCTAGCTCAAATGAGGTCTGGGGCCAACGTCCTGACTTTC
J gene: TRBJ1-1; clone size: few; D gene: TRBD1; V gene: TRBV9; CDR3 protein: CASSVAARMGQGITEAFF; CDR3 DNA: TGTGCCAGCAGCGTAGCAGCTCGGATGGGACAGGGGATCACTGAAGCTTTCTTT
J gene: TRBJ1-1; clone size: few; D gene: TRBD1; V gene: TRBV7-3; CDR3 protein: CASSSGGLTEAFF; CDR3 DNA: TGTGCCAGCAGCTCAGGGGGGTTGACTGAAGCTTTCTTT
J gene: TRBJ1-1; clone size: few; D gene: .; V gene: TRBV5-1; CDR3 protein: CASSTQGNTEAFF; CDR3 DNA: TGCGCCAGCAGCACGCAGGGAAACACTGAAGCTTTCTTT
J gene: TRBJ2-1; clone size: few; D gene: TRBD2; V gene: TRBV19; CDR3 protein: CASRGLAGINEQFF; CDR3 DNA: TGTGCCAGTAGGGGACTAGCGGGAATAAATGAGCAGTTCTTC
J gene: TRBJ2-7; clone size: .; D gene: TRBD1; V gene: TRBV28; CDR3 protein: CASRGTGSIPYEQYF; CDR3 DNA: TGTGCCAGCAGGGGGACAGGGAGTATCCCCTACGAGCAGTACTTC
J gene: TRBJ1-2; clone size: .; D gene: TRBD1; V gene: TRBV6-6; CDR3 protein: CASTGTGEDVYGYTF; CDR3 DNA: TGTGCCAGCACTGGGACAGGGGAAGATGTCTATGGCTACACCTTC
J gene: TRBJ2-3; clone size: .; D gene: .; V gene: TRBV12-5; CDR3 protein: CASGRDTDTQYF; CDR3 DNA: TGTGCTAGCGGCAGGGACACAGATACGCAGTATTTT
J gene: TRBJ1-6; clone size: .; D gene: .; V gene: TRBV7-8; CDR3 protein: CASSLEDTGWSPLHF; CDR3 DNA: TGTGCCAGCAGCTTAGAGGACACCGGGTGGTCACCCCTCCACTTT
J gene: TRBJ2-5; clone size: .; D gene: .; V gene: TRBV9; CDR3 protein: CASSVSDQETQYF; CDR3 DNA: TGTGCCAGCAGCGTCTCCGACCAAGAGACCCAGTACTTC
J gene: TRBJ2-3; clone size: .; D gene: .; V gene: TRBV7-3; CDR3 protein: CASSPRRETDTQYF; CDR3 DNA: TGTGCCAGCAGCCCCCGACGGGAGACAGATACGCAGTATTTT
J gene: TRBJ2-4; clone size: .; D gene: .; V gene: TRBV2; CDR3 protein: CASSQTSPPKNIQYF; CDR3 DNA: TGTGCCAGCAGTCAGACTAGTCCTCCCAAAAACATTCAGTACTTC
J gene: TRBJ1-5; clone size: .; D gene: .; V gene: TRBV18; CDR3 protein: CASSVDRDQPQHF; CDR3 DNA: TGTGCCAGCTCAGTCGACAGAGATCAGCCCCAGCATTTT
J gene: TRBJ2-7; clone size: once; D gene: .; V gene: TRBV28; CDR3 protein: CASSFPPTYEQYF; CDR3 DNA: TGTGCCAGCAGTTTTCCCCCAACCTACGAGCAGTACTTC
J gene: TRBJ1-1; clone size: .; D gene: .; V gene: TRBV7-9; CDR3 protein: CASSPSWGEGDAFF; CDR3 DNA: TGTGCCAGCAGCCCTAGCTGGGGGGAGGGAGACGCTTTCTTT
J gene: TRBJ1-1; clone size: .; D gene: .; V gene: TRBV21-1; CDR3 protein: CASSKAGGLTEAFF; CDR3 DNA: TGTGCCAGCAGCAAAGCCGGGGGGCTTACTGAAGCTTTCTTT
J gene: TRBJ2-1; clone size: .; D gene: TRBD2; V gene: TRBV4-3; CDR3 protein: CASSQRTSGTYNEQFF; CDR3 DNA: TGCGCCAGCAGCCAACGGACTAGCGGGACCTACAATGAGCAGTTCTTC